One T cell receptor beta chain is described in this entry. This sample stems from a study of blood T cell repertoires in COVID-19. Whole-study context: Sites in the United States, Italy and Spain provided acute and convalescent COVID-19 samples. Sample material is recorded as cDNA or gDNA derived from T cells, B-cell-depleted T cells, or PBMCs.

In the study's own analysis: Researchers report that nucleated cell counts were estimated from reference gene primer amplification. Profiling relied on immunoSEQ multiplex PCR, and the TCRdb table lists in-frame clones only, not all of them. The V and J calls and clone size come from that table; D and trimming were worked out from the DNA. The data contain 140,000 or so clones, over 80% of them singletons. CDR3 length: 13 amino acids. V was cut by 11 bases and J by 0 bases, with 14 bases left in between. Germline V lookup: CDR1 MNHEY, CDR2 SVGAGI. The receptor's source is a man in his 60s with active or convalescent COVID-19. Sequencing input: peripheral blood. The chain carries TRBV6-5 and TRBJ2-7; D not resolved. Here the CDR3 DNA reads TGTGCCGCCCATTACATCCACTCCTACGAGCAGTACTTC. The encoded protein is CAAHYIHSYEQYF.